This T cell receptor (beta chain) was documented in a study of shared clonotypes between healthy human individuals. CDR3 length: 16 residues. In germline, CDR1 is GTSNPN, CDR2 SVGIG (reference sequence). V was clipped by 3 bases and J by 1 base; unmatched bases: 8. The protocol was immunoSEQ multiplex PCR, while the TCRdb copy is restricted to in-frame clones and leaves out a portion. This table has about 2 million clones, approximately 95% appearing once. CD45RO-negative, CCR7-positively selected cells formed the naive CD8 fraction, excluding terminally differentiated effector memory CD45RA+ cells. The chain links TRBV30 to TRBJ2-2, with 7 bases identical to TRBD1. This receptor was identified in a young man in good health. Sequences were obtained from naive CD8+ T cells sorted from blood. The CDR3 here is CAWRDPGQWNTGELFF. The CDR3 coding sequence is TGTGCCTGGAGAGACCCGGGACAGTGGAACACCGGGGAGCTGTTTTTT.